These T cell receptor beta chains were read from a single sample in a study of blood T cell repertoires in COVID-19. Some clones are missing from TCRdb's copy, which holds only in-frame ones; the method was immunoSEQ multiplex PCR. This sample carries over 150,000 clones, about four fifths of them seen once, and the ten largest clones take about 12%. The sequenced material came from PBMCs or T cells enriched from blood (not recorded which). These receptors were collected from a man aged 35-49 years who had recovered from COVID-19. Each CDR3 is given with its conserved first and last residue. Each record gives: clone size, D gene, V gene, J gene, CDR3 DNA, CDR3 protein. D genes are given only for firm matches. Clone size is stated in some rows and not others, as once, few, many or a class when expanded.

-	TRBD1	TRBV27	TRBJ1-2	TGTGCCAGCAGTTTATCGAGAGGGACAGGGGGCGACTATGGCTACACCTTC	CASSLSRGTGGDYGYTF
many	-	TRBV2	TRBJ2-6	TGTGCCAGCAGCCTCAGGGTCACTGGGGCCAACGTCCTGACTTTC	CASSLRVTGANVLTF
-	TRBD1	TRBV4-3	TRBJ2-7	TGCGCCAGCAGCCAAGACGGGACAGGATCCTACGAGCAGTACTTC	CASSQDGTGSYEQYF
-	TRBD2	TRBV11-1	TRBJ2-1	TGTGCCAGCAGCTTAGAGCGGGATTACTCGAATGAGCAGTTCTTC	CASSLERDYSNEQFF
-	-	TRBV7-2	TRBJ2-1	TGTGCCAGCGGATTCACGGGGAGCTTGGTTGAGCAGTTCTTC	CASGFTGSLVEQFF
-	TRBD2	TRBV4-3	TRBJ2-1	TGCGCCAGCAGCCCAGGACTAGCGGGAGACTTAAATGAGCAGTTCTTC	CASSPGLAGDLNEQFF
once	-	TRBV3-1/TRBV3-2	TRBJ1-1	TGTGCCAGCAGCCAAGGTCCAGGGAACACTGAAGCTTTCTTT	CASSQGPGNTEAFF
once	TRBD1	TRBV11-2	TRBJ2-1	TGTGCCAGCAGCCGAGCAGAGGGGGCTACCCTGTTACCATACAATGAGCAGTTCTTC	CASSRAEGATLLPYNEQFF
once	TRBD1	TRBV19	TRBJ1-4	TGTGCCAGTAGTCGGACAGGGGGAGCTCTTAATGAAAAACTGTTTTTT	CASSRTGGALNEKLFF
-	-	TRBV12-3/TRBV12-4	TRBJ1-2	TGTGCCAGCAGTTTAGTCCAGGGCTACACCTTC	CASSLVQGYTF
-	TRBD2	TRBV4-3	TRBJ2-1	TGCGCCAGCAGCCAAGATAGGACTAGCGGGAGTAATGAGCAGTTCTTC	CASSQDRTSGSNEQFF
-	-	TRBV18	TRBJ1-5	TGTGCCAGCTCACCGCAGGGGAACAATCAGCCCCAGCATTTT	CASSPQGNNQPQHF
-	TRBD1	TRBV12-3/TRBV12-4	TRBJ1-5	TGTGCCAGCAACCCGACAGGGCAGCCCCAGCATTTT	CASNPTGQPQHF
-	-	TRBV2	TRBJ2-4	TGTGCCAGCGGTAGCCCCGGGGCAGGGGACATTCAGTACTTC	CASGSPGAGDIQYF
-	-	TRBV29-1	TRBJ2-7	TGCAGCGTTGAAGATCCCGAGCGGGTTTCCTACGAGCAGTACTTC	CSVEDPERVSYEQYF
-	TRBD1	TRBV7-2	TRBJ1-4	TGTGCCAGCAGGCCTGTCGGGACAGGCCATGAAAAACTGTTTTTT	CASRPVGTGHEKLFF
-	TRBD1	TRBV5-1	TRBJ1-1	TGCGCCAGCAGCTACCAGGGGGCAGCGAACACTGAAGCTTTCTTT	CASSYQGAANTEAFF
few	-	TRBV3-1/TRBV3-2	TRBJ2-2	TGTGCCAGCAGCCAAGATGGAACAGGGTCCATATTGGGGACCGGGGAGCTGTTTTTT	CASSQDGTGSILGTGELFF
-	-	TRBV9	TRBJ1-1	TGTGCCAGCAGCGTAGCCCAGGCTTTGAACACTGAAGCTTTCTTT	CASSVAQALNTEAFF
-	-	TRBV7-9	TRBJ1-1	TGTGCCACGGGATTACGGGAGAACACTGAAGCTTTCTTT	CATGLRENTEAFF
-	-	TRBV27	TRBJ2-3	TGTGCCAGCTTTCTGTCCTCGACAGGCACAGATACGCAGTATTTT	CASFLSSTGTDTQYF
-	-	TRBV6-2/TRBV6-3	TRBJ1-6	TGTGCCAGCAGTTACCGGGACAATGATAATTCACCCCTCCACTTT	CASSYRDNDNSPLHF
-	-	TRBV28	TRBJ2-2	TGTGCCAGCACCCCATCAGGGGCTTCGAACACCGGGGAGCTGTTTTTT	CASTPSGASNTGELFF
-	TRBD1	TRBV6-4	TRBJ2-5	TGTGCCAGCAGGCCCAGATATACAGGGGGCCAAGAGACCCAGTACTTC	CASRPRYTGGQETQYF
-	TRBD1	TRBV28	TRBJ1-1	TGTGCCAGCAGTCCGTTGGACAGGGGTGGGACTGAAGCTTTCTTT	CASSPLDRGGTEAFF
-	-	TRBV28	TRBJ2-7	TGTGCCAGCAGCCCCCTGGGGGCAGGGGATCACGAGCAGTACTTC	CASSPLGAGDHEQYF
-	-	TRBV9	TRBJ2-7	TGTGCCAGCAGCCCCCAGGGCAAGGATCCCTACGAGCAGTACTTC	CASSPQGKDPYEQYF
-	-	TRBV27	TRBJ1-4	TGTGCCAGCAGCCCCAGGCGGGGGCATGAAAAACTGTTTTTT	CASSPRRGHEKLFF
-	TRBD1	TRBV29-1	TRBJ2-2	TGCAGCTCTAGGACAGGGGGAAACGGGGAGCTGTTTTTT	CSSRTGGNGELFF
-	-	TRBV6-5	TRBJ2-3	TGTGCCAGCAGTTACTCGGCCCGTTTCACAGATACGCAGTATTTT	CASSYSARFTDTQYF
-	TRBD2	TRBV7-8	TRBJ2-3	TGTGCCAGCAGCCCGTGGACTAGCGCTGCAGATACGCAGTATTTT	CASSPWTSAADTQYF
-	-	TRBV4-3	TRBJ2-1	TGCGCCAGCAGCCAGTCAAATAGCGGAAGCTCCTACAATGAGCAGTTCTTC	CASSQSNSGSSYNEQFF
-	-	TRBV4-3	TRBJ2-7	TGCGCCAGCAGCCAAGATACTTTCCGGGAGCAGTACTTC	CASSQDTFREQYF
-	TRBD1	TRBV19	TRBJ1-5	TGTGCCAGTAGTATAGAACCGGGACAGGGGGCCCGCAATCAGCCCCAGCATTTT	CASSIEPGQGARNQPQHF
-	TRBD1	TRBV10-3	TRBJ1-1	TGTGCCATCAGAGGGACAGGGACTGAAGCTTTCTTT	CAIRGTGTEAFF
-	-	TRBV7-3	TRBJ2-2	TGTGCCAGCAGCCCCTCCCCGAACACCGGGGAGCTGTTTTTT	CASSPSPNTGELFF
once	TRBD1	TRBV7-3	TRBJ1-1	TGTGCCAGCAGCTTCCAGGGGGCTAGCACTGAAGCTTTCTTT	CASSFQGASTEAFF
-	TRBD1	TRBV25-1	TRBJ1-3	TGTGCCAGCACCGGACAGGGTATGCGCATATATTTT	CASTGQGMRIYF
-	-	TRBV3-1/TRBV3-2	TRBJ2-7	TGTGCCAGCAGCCCGTGGGGTGGGAGTTACGAGCAGTACTTC	CASSPWGGSYEQYF
-	-	TRBV7-2	TRBJ2-2	TGTGCCAGCAGCCCTAACACCGGGGAGCTGTTTTTT	CASSPNTGELFF
-	-	TRBV9	TRBJ1-3	TGTGCCAGCAGCGTAGAGGCCGGGGGAGGAAACACCATATATTTT	CASSVEAGGGNTIYF
-	TRBD2	TRBV7-2	TRBJ2-5	TGTGCCAGCAGCGATAAGCGGGGTCCAGGGGAGACCCAGTACTTC	CASSDKRGPGETQYF
-	-	TRBV7-3	TRBJ1-6	TGTGCCAGCAGCTTATTCGGGGAATCACCCCTCCACTTT	CASSLFGESPLHF
-	-	TRBV7-2	TRBJ1-1	TGTGCCAGCAGCTTAGCTCAGGGGACGGCCACTGAAGCTTTCTTT	CASSLAQGTATEAFF
-	TRBD2	TRBV24-1	TRBJ2-1	TGTGCCACCAGTACACTAGCGGGAGGCTTGGATGAGCAGTTCTTC	CATSTLAGGLDEQFF
-	TRBD1	TRBV25-1	TRBJ1-4	TGTGCCAGCAGTGGACAGGGGAGTGAAAAACTGTTTTTT	CASSGQGSEKLFF
-	TRBD1	TRBV15	TRBJ1-5	TGTGCCACCAGCAAGGGACAGGGCAGCAATCAGCCCCAGCATTTT	CATSKGQGSNQPQHF
-	-	TRBV28	TRBJ1-1	TGTGCCAGCAGTTTACCCAGGGACACTGAAGCTTTCTTT	CASSLPRDTEAFF
-	-	TRBV5-8	TRBJ1-2	TGTGCCAGCAGCTTGGTAGCTAACTATGGCTACACCTTC	CASSLVANYGYTF
-	-	TRBV18	TRBJ2-7	TGTGCCAGCTCACCGAGAGAGGACAGAGCCTACGAGCAGTACTTC	CASSPREDRAYEQYF
-	TRBD1	TRBV11-3	TRBJ1-1	TGTGCCAGCAGCCCGGGACAGGGAGGGGGCACTGAAGCTTTCTTT	CASSPGQGGGTEAFF
-	-	TRBV2	TRBJ1-1	TGTGCCAGCAATACAGGGTACACTGAAGCTTTCTTT	CASNTGYTEAFF
-	TRBD1	TRBV6-2/TRBV6-3	TRBJ1-5	TGTGCCAGCAGCCCTGGACAGGGAGTGTTTAGCAATCAGCCCCAGCATTTT	CASSPGQGVFSNQPQHF
-	TRBD1	TRBV27	TRBJ1-6	TGTGCCAGCAGTCTTCGGACAGGGGGCGTCCCCCTCCACTTT	CASSLRTGGVPLHF
few	-	TRBV20-1	TRBJ2-1	TGCAGTGCTAGTGATCCGGGAAGCTCCTACAATGAGCAGTTCTTC	CSASDPGSSYNEQFF
-	-	TRBV5-1	TRBJ2-1	TGCGCCAGCAGCTTGGCCTTGGGGAGCTCCTACAATGAGCAGTTCTTC	CASSLALGSSYNEQFF
-	TRBD1	TRBV27	TRBJ2-7	TGTGCCAGCAGTCGTCGACAGGGATACGAGCAGTACTTC	CASSRRQGYEQYF
-	-	TRBV21-1	TRBJ2-3	TGTGCCATCAAAAAGGGGCTAGCGGGCACAGATACGCAGTATTTT	CAIKKGLAGTDTQYF
-	TRBD1	TRBV20-1	TRBJ1-2	TGCAGTGCTGCAGGGGGGTCTGGCTACACCTTC	CSAAGGSGYTF